The 18 T cell receptor beta chains reported below all come from one sample, sequenced in a study of blood T cell repertoires in COVID-19. Profiling relied on immunoSEQ multiplex PCR, and the TCRdb table lists in-frame clones only, not all of them. Of about 200,000 clones listed, over 75% are singletons. What was sequenced was peripheral blood. The receptors stem from a human donor in a cohort sampled during active COVID-19.

The V gene is TRBV30, the J gene TRBJ2-7, with D tentatively TRBD2 (5 bases). Trimming stripped 2 bases from V and 3 bases from J, with 11 bases between. The CDR3 has 13 residues. CDR1 is GTSNPN, CDR2 SVGIG, per germline (reference sequence). CDR3 coding DNA: TGTGCCTGGAGTTCCGGGGTACGCTACGAGCAGTACTTC. Translated, it gives CAWSSGVRYEQYF.

The chain employs TRBV7-2 and TRBJ1-1, with TRBD1 identical over 10 bases. CDR1 and CDR2 from the germline V gene are SGHTA and FQGNSA. The CDR3 loop spans 15 amino acids. V lost 5 bases and J lost 5; bases outside the gene matches: 8. The CDR3 DNA reads as TGTGCCAGCAGCCCACGGGACAGGGGCGGAACTGAAGCTTTCTTT. It is translated as CASSPRDRGGTEAFF. Based on the CDR3 plus reference TRBV7-2 and TRBJ1-1, the full variable domain is GAGVSQSPSNKVTEKGKDVELRCDPISGHTALYWYRQSLGQGLEFLIYFQGNSAPDKSGLPSDRFSAERTGGSVSTLTIQRTQQEDSAVYLCASSPRDRGGTEAFFGQGTRLTVV.

The chain is built from TRBV7-2 and TRBJ1-1; 7 bases are a match to TRBD1. Germline V lookup: CDR1 SGHTA, CDR2 FQGNSA. CDR3 length: 15 residues. V dropped 3 bases and J dropped 6; count of bases not matched to a gene: 10. CDR3 protein: CASSFFATGMAEAFF. CDR3 coding DNA: TGTGCCAGCAGCTTTTTCGCGACAGGGATGGCTGAAGCTTTCTTT.

The chain has TRBV19 and TRBJ2-3; 8 bases are a match to TRBD2. The CDR3 totals 13 residues. From germline, CDR1 is LNHDA and CDR2 SQIVND (reference sequence). Trimming removed 1 base from V and 14 bases from J; junction bases left unmatched: 8. The CDR3 reads CASSIGTSLRVYF. The CDR3 DNA is TGTGCCAGTAGTATAGGGACTAGCCTACGAGTGTATTTT.

This clone was seen a few times. V gene TRBV12-3 or TRBV12-4 combines with J gene TRBJ1-2; TRBD1 aligns across 10 bases. Trimming at V came to 7 bases and at J to 6 bases, leaving 5 bases not matched to a gene. The length of the CDR3 is 13 residues. The CDR3 reads CASTPTGGHGYTF. The DNA for the CDR3 is TGTGCCAGCACCCCGACAGGGGGCCATGGCTACACCTTC.

The chain has TRBV3-1 (or the pseudogene TRBV3-2) and TRBJ2-7, with 8 nucleotides matching TRBD1. CDR3 size: 14 residues. Germline V gene data show CDR1 as LGHDT and CDR2 as YNNKEL (reference sequence). J gave up 3 bases and V 5 bases, and 6 bases lay outside the gene matches. Here the CDR3 DNA reads TGTGCCAGCAGCTCTTCCGGGACAGGCTACGAGCAGTACTTC. Translated, it gives CASSSSGTGYEQYF.

This clone was recorded once. The CDR3 region has the DNA TGTGCCAGTATTAGGGGGTTCGGGCAGAACTATGGCTACACCTTC. Translated: CASIRGFGQNYGYTF. J is TRBJ1-2 and V is TRBV19, with D perhaps matching TRBD1 (6 bases). V lost 7 bases to trimming and J lost 2 bases, with 17 bases between them. The CDR3 consists of 15 residues. Germline CDR1 is LNHDA and CDR2 is SQIVND (reference sequence).

This clone was recorded once. V is TRBV9 and J is TRBJ2-4; TRBD1 aligns across 8 bases. This CDR3 is built from 16 residues. Germline CDR1 SGDLS, CDR2 YYNGEE. With 3 bases clipped from V and 2 bases from J, the junction kept 7 bases outside the gene matches. CDR3 bases: TGTGCCAGCAGCGGAGCGCAGGGGGCGACCAAAAACATTCAGTACTTC. As protein: CASSGAQGATKNIQYF.

The chain couples TRBV7-7 to TRBJ2-7; the D gene is possibly TRBD2 (6 bases). Trimming pared 2 bases from V and 4 bases from J, leaving 15 bases between. The CDR3 loop spans 15 amino acids. CDR1 and CDR2 from the germline V gene are SSHAT and FNYEAQ (reference sequence). The CDR3 region has the DNA TGTGCCAGCAGCTTAAGGCTTAGCGGACCATACGAGCAGTACTTC. Translated: CASSLRLSGPYEQYF. Filled out from reference TRBV7-7 and TRBJ2-7, the complete variable domain reads GAGVSQSPRYKVTKRGQDVTLRCDPISSHATLYWYQQALGQGPEFLTYFNYEAQPDKSGLPSDRFSAERPEGSISTLTIQRTEQRDSAMYRCASSLRLSGPYEQYFGPGTRLTVT.

The chain joins TRBV12-3 or TRBV12-4 to TRBJ2-7, with 8 bases matching TRBD2. There are 12 residues in the CDR3. Germline trimming cut 6 bases from V and 4 bases from J; bases unmatched to any gene: 2. Written as DNA, the CDR3 is TGTGCCAGCAGCGGGAGGGGGTACGAGCAGTACTTC. Protein: CASSGRGYEQYF.

This sequence joins TRBV6-1 and TRBJ1-6; tentative D call: TRBD1 (5 bases). The ends were cut back, 2 bases at V and 7 bases at J, with 12 bases in the middle. This CDR3 is 15 amino acids long. Germline CDR1 reads MNHNS; CDR2 reads SASEGT. The CDR3 bases are TGTGCCAGCAGTGAACGGGGGGGAAGGAATTCACCCCTCCACTTT. Protein sequence: CASSERGGRNSPLHF.

The rearrangement links TRBV7-2 to TRBJ2-7; D may be TRBD1 (6 bases). Trimming shortened V by 2 bases and J by 5 bases, and 22 bases separated the two germline ends. The CDR3 is made up of 17 amino acids. CDR1 is SGHTA and CDR2 is FQGNSA in the germline V gene. CDR3 residues: CASSLLAATGRRNEQYF. The CDR3 DNA is TGTGCCAGCAGCTTATTGGCCGCGACAGGAAGGAGGAACGAGCAGTACTTC.

The CDR3 sequence is CASSYSAGGWATEAFF. The CDR3 DNA reads as TGTGCCAGCAGTTACTCGGCAGGGGGGTGGGCCACTGAAGCTTTCTTT. V and J are TRBV6-6 and TRBJ1-1, with TRBD1 identical over 7 bases. CDR3 length equals 16 residues. CDR1 is MNHNY, CDR2 SVGAGI, per germline (reference sequence). J lost 4 bases, V lost 0 bases, and 8 bases had no gene match.

The V call is TRBV28, the J call TRBJ2-1; 9 positions match TRBD2. Germline V gives CDR1 MDHEN, CDR2 SYDVKM. The CDR3 is made up of 13 amino acids. J was trimmed by 15 bases and V by 2 bases; bases with no gene match: 8. The CDR3 spells CASSLNRGRDTFF. The CDR3 DNA is TGTGCCAGCAGTTTAAACCGCGGGAGGGACACGTTCTTC.

This clone has just a few counts. The chain has TRBV5-1 and TRBJ2-1, with a tentative D call TRBD2 (5 bases). This CDR3 spans 15 amino acids. From germline, CDR1 is SGHRS and CDR2 YFSETQ. V lost 0 bases and J lost 8, with 15 bases in between. The CDR3 region is CASSLDGTLRDEQFF. CDR3 bases: TGCGCCAGCAGCTTGGATGGAACCCTGAGGGATGAGCAGTTCTTC.

This chain connects TRBV28 to TRBJ1-1; TRBD1 matches at 8 bases. Unmatched junction bases numbered 14, after V lost 6 bases and J lost 5 bases. This CDR3 comprises 16 residues. The germline gives CDR1 MDHEN, CDR2 SYDVKM. The CDR3 loop reads CASRPTLDRGRTEAFF. Written as DNA, the CDR3 is TGTGCCAGCAGACCCACCCTCGACAGGGGAAGGACTGAAGCTTTCTTT.

This clone was observed a few times. J is TRBJ2-7 and V is TRBV11-2; 8 bases align to TRBD1. Looked up from germline, CDR1 is SGHAT and CDR2 is FQNNGV. The CDR3 is 12 amino acids. After removal of 6 bases from V and 6 bases from J, the junction contained 4 bases not matched to a gene. The CDR3 is CASRYDRGEQYF. The CDR3 DNA is TGTGCCAGCAGATACGACAGGGGCGAGCAGTACTTC.

The chain combines TRBV28 with TRBJ1-2; D is unclear. CDR3 length: 15 amino acids. The germline V gene has CDR1 MDHEN and CDR2 SYDVKM. V gave up 1 base and J gave up 2 bases, with 11 bases separating them. Written as DNA, the CDR3 is TGTGCCAGCAGTTTATCCTCGACCGGGAACTATGGCTACACCTTC. It yields the protein CASSLSSTGNYGYTF.